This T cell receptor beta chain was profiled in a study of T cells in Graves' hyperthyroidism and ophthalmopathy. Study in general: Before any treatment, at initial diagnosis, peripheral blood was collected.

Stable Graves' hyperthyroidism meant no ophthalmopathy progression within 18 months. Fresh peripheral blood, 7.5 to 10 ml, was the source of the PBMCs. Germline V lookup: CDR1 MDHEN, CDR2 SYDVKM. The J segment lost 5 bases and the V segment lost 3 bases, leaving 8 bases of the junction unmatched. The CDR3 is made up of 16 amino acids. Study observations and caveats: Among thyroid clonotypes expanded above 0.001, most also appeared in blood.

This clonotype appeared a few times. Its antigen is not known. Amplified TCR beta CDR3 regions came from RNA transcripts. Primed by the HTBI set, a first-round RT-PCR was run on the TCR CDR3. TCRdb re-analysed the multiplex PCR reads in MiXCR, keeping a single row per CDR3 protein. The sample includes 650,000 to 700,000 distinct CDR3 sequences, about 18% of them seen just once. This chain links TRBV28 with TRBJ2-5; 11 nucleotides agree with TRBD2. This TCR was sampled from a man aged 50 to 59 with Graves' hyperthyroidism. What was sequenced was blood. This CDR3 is CASSLELAGDSETQYF. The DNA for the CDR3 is TGTGCCAGCAGTTTGGAACTAGCGGGAGATTCGGAGACCCAGTACTTC. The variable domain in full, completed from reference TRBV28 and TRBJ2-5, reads DVKVTQSSRYLVKRTGEKVFLECVQDMDHENMFWYRQDPGLGLRLIYFSYDVKMKEKGDIPEGYSVSREKKERFSLILESASTNQTSMYLCASSLELAGDSETQYFGPGTRLLVL.